This T cell receptor (beta chain) is drawn from a study of CD8 T cells in Susac syndrome (dated by TCRdb to the late 2010s). With regard to the full study: Repertoire sequencing was used to test whether CD8+ T cell activation and differentiation in Susac syndrome was antigen driven.

High-throughput TCR beta sequencing profiled peripheral blood CD8+ and CD4+ T cells from healthy donors, Susac syndrome patients and multiple sclerosis patients. Treatment-naive patients with stable or active relapsing-remitting disease fulfilling revised McDonald criteria were used as multiple sclerosis controls. Bulk CD8+ and CD4+ T cells were purified by magnetic negative isolation, while CD8+ TEMRA cells were enriched using FACS. Blood was collected in EDTA tubes and processed within 24 hours, with PBMCs isolated through density gradient centrifugation. PBMCs destined for TCR sequencing were cryopreserved in liquid nitrogen and later thawed in a 37 °C water bath. Purity of sorted or isolated CD4+, CD8+ and CD8+ TEMRA cells was at least 90%. CDR1 and CDR2 (SEHNR, FQNEAQ) derive from the germline V gene (reference sequence). V and J are trimmed by 5 bases and 11 bases, and the gene matches miss 6 bases of the junction. Including cysteine and phenylalanine, the CDR3 has 12 amino acids. Of the read, only the CDR3 DNA is kept; its 36 bases are in frame from base 1.

A word on this clonotype: The antigen it recognizes is unknown. Base-call qualities are not available, and no considerably larger clone is one nucleotide away.

What the study reported, not specific to this receptor: The number of individuals in the TCR sequencing and HLA analysis was acknowledged as relatively small.

RNA was extracted using the RNeasy kit, and roughly 0.45 to 1 microgram was reverse transcribed with random hexamers. TCR beta CDR3 regions were amplified with the immunoSEQ multiplex PCR assay covering 54 Vbeta and 13 Jbeta segments. PCR amplification bias was corrected using a synthetic template baseline for primer optimization and computational correction. Per the source publication's procedure: Only productive sequences were kept, with reads annotated to V, D and J genes according to IMGT and analyzed in immunoSEQ Analyzer. Clonality was calculated as one minus the Shannon entropy normalized by log2 of the number of productive unique sequences. For each patient and control, public and private clones were evaluated among the 100 most prevalent clones. Clones were defined as Susac-specific when absent from the healthy and MS cohorts, from fewer than 1,300 published viral clones and from other ImmuneACCESS disease sequences. Clones were called with MiXCR by TCRdb after fastp trimmed the public reads at Q25, and only in-frame beta chains were retained. All rows with the same CDR3 protein become a single entry with the most common DNA and genes. These V and J calls rely on TCRdb rather than the paper's analysis. Present in this sample are 200,000 or so distinct CDR3 sequences, roughly 96% of which were seen just once. The ten largest clones capture 0.093% of the sample.

The chain couples TRBV7-9 to TRBJ1-1; 9 junctional bases match TRBD1. The sequence derives from a human donor with multiple sclerosis. Sequencing used CD4+ T cells from PBMCs. The nucleotide sequence is TGTGCCAGCAGCGCGAGTGGGACAGGGGCTTTCTTT. Translated, it reads CASSASGTGAFF.